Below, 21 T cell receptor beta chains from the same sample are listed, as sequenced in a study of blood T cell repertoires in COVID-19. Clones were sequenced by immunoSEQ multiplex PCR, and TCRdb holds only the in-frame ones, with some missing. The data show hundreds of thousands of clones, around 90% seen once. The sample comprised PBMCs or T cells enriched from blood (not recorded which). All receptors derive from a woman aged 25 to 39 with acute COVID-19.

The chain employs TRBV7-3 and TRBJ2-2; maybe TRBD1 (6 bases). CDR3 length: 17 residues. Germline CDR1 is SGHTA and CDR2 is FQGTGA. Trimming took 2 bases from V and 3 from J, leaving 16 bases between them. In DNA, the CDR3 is TGTGCCAGCAGCTTAGATTTGAGTGCAGGGGACACCGGGGAGCTGTTTTTT. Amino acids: CASSLDLSAGDTGELFF.

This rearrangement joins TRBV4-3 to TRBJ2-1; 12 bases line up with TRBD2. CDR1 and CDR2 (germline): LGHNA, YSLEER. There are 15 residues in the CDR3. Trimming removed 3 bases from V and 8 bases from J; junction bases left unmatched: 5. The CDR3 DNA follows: TGCGCCAGCAGCCAGCAGACTAGCGGGAGCTATGAGCAGTTCTTC. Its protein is CASSQQTSGSYEQFF.

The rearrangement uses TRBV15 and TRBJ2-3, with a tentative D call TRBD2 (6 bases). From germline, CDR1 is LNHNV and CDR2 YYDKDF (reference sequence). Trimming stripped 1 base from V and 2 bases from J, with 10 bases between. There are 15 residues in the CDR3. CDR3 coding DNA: TGTGCCACCAGCAGAGGTCGGGGGAACACAGATACGCAGTATTTT. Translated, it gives CATSRGRGNTDTQYF.

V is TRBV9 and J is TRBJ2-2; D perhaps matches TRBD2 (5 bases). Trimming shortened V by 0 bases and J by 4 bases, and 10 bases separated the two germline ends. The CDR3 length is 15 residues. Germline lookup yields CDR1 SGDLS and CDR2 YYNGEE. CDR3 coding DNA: TGTGCCAGCAGCGTAGGAGGGATGAGCACCGGGGAGCTGTTTTTT. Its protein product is CASSVGGMSTGELFF.

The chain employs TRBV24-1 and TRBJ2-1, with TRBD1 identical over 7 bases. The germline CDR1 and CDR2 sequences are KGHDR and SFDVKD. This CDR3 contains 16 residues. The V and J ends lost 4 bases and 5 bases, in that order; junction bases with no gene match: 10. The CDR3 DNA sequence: TGTGCCACCAGTGAAGGGGGCCGAGGCGGGCACAATGAGCAGTTCTTC. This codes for CATSEGGRGGHNEQFF.

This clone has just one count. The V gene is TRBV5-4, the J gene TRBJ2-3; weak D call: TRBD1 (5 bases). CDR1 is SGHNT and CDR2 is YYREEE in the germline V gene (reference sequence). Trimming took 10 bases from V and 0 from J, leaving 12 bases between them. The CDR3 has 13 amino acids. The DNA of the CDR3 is TGTGCCGGGGAAGGGGCTAGCACAGATACGCAGTATTTT. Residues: CAGEGASTDTQYF.

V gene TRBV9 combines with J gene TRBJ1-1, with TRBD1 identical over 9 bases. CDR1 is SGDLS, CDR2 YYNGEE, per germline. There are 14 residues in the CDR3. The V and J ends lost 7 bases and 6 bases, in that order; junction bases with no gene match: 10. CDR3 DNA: TGTGCCAGCGGGCCTGGGACAGGGCGTCCTGAAGCTTTCTTT. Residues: CASGPGTGRPEAFF. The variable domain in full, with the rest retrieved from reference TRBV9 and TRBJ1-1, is DSGVTQTPKHLITATGQRVTLRCSPRSGDLSVYWYQQSLDQGLQFLIQYYNGEERAKGNILERFSAQQFPDLHSELNLSSLELGDSALYFCASGPGTGRPEAFFGQGTRLTVV.

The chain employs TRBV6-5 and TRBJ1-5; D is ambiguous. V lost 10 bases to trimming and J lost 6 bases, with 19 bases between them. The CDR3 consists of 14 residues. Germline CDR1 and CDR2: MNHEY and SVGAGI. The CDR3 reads CATRGDPVGQPQHF. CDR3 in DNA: TGTGCCACCCGGGGTGACCCTGTGGGTCAGCCCCAGCATTTT.

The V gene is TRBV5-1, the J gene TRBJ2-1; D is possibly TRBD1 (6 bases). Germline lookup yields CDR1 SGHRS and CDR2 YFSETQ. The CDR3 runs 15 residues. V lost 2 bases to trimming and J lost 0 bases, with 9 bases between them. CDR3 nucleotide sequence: TGCGCCAGCAGCTTTGGGGGCGGCTCCTACAATGAGCAGTTCTTC. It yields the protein CASSFGGGSYNEQFF.

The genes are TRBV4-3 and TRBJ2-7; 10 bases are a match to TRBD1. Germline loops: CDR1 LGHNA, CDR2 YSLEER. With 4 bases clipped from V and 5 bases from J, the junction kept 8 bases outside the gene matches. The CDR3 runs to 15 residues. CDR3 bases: TGCGCCAGCAGCCGAGACAGGGGGCGTTTTGACGAGCAGTACTTC. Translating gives CASSRDRGRFDEQYF.

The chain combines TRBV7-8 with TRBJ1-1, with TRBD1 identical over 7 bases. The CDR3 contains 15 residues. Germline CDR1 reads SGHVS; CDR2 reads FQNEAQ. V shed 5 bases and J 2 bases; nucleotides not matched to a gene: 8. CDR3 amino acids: CASSQWAGGNTEAFF. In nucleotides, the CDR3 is TGTGCCAGCAGCCAATGGGCAGGGGGTAACACTGAAGCTTTCTTT.

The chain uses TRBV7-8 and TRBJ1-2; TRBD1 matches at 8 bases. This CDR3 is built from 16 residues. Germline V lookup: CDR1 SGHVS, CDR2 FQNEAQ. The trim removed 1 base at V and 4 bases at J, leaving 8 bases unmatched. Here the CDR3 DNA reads TGTGCCAGCAGCTTAGGATTGGCAGGGGGCTTCTATGGCTACACCTTC. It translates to CASSLGLAGGFYGYTF.

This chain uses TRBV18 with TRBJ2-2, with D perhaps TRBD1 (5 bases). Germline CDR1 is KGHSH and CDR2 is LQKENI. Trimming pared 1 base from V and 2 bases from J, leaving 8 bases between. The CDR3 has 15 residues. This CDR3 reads CASSPQGDNTGELFF. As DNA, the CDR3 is TGTGCCAGCTCACCACAAGGGGATAACACCGGGGAGCTGTTTTTT.

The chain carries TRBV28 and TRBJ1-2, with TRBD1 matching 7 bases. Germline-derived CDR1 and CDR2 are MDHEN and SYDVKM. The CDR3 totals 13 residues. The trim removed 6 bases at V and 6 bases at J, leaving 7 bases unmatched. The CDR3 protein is CASRSTGAHGYTF. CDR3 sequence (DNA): TGTGCCAGCAGGTCCACAGGGGCCCATGGCTACACCTTC.

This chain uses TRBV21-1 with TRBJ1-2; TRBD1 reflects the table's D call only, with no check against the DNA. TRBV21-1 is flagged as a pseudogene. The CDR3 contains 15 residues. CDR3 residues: CASSKAWQGYGGYTF. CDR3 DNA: TGTGCCAGCAGCAAAGCGTGGCAGGGATACGGTGGCTACACCTTC.

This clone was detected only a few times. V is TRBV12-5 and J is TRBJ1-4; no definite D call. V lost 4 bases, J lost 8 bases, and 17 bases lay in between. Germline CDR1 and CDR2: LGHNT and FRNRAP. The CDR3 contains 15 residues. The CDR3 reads CASGSSILTGEKLFF. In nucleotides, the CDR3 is TGTGCTAGTGGTTCATCGATCCTCACGGGGGAAAAACTGTTTTTT.

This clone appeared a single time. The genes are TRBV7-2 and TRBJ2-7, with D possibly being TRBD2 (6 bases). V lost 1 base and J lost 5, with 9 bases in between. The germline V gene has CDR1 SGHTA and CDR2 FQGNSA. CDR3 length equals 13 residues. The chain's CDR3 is CASSLVGGNEQYF. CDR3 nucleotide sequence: TGTGCCAGCAGCTTAGTAGGAGGGAACGAGCAGTACTTC.

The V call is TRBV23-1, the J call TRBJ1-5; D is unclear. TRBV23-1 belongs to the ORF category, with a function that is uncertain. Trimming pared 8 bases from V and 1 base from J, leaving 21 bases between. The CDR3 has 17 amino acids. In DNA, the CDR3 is TGCGCCAGCGTTCCAAATCTCATCTCCGGGAGCAATCAGCCCCAGCATTTT. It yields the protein CASVPNLISGSNQPQHF.

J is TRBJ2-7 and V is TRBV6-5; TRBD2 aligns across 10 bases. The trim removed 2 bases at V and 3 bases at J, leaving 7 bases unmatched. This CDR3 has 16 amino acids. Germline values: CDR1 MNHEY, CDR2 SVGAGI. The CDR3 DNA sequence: TGTGCCAGCAGTTACACCCGGACTAGCGGATACTACGAGCAGTACTTC. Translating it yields CASSYTRTSGYYEQYF.

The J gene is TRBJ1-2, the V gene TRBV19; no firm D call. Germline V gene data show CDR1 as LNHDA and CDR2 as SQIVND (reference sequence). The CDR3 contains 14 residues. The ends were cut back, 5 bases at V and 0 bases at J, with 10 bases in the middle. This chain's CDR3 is CASSYLAANYGYTF. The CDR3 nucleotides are TGTGCCAGTAGTTACTTGGCGGCTAACTATGGCTACACCTTC.

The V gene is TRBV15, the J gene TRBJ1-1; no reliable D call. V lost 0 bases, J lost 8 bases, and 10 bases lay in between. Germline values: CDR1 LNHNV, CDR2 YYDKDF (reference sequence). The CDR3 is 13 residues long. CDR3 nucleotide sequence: TGTGCCACCAGCAGAGATCGCTACAGAGAAGCTTTCTTT. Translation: CATSRDRYREAFF.